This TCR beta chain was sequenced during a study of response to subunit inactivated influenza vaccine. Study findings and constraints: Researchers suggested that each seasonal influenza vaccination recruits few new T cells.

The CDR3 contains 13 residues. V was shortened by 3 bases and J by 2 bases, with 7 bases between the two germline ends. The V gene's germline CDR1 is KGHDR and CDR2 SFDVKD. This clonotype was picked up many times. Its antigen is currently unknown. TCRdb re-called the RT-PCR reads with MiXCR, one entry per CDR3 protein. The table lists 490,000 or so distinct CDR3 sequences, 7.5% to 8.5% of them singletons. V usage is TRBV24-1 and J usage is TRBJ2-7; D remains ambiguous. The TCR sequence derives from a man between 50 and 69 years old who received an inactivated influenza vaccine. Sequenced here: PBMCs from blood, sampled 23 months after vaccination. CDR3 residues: CATSDGSTYEQYF. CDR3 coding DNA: TGTGCCACCAGTGATGGTAGCACCTACGAGCAGTACTTC.